The 29 T cell receptor beta chains presented below share a single source sample, sequenced in a study of shared clonotypes between healthy human individuals. This table comes from immunoSEQ multiplex PCR, and its TCRdb copy is limited to in-frame clones, with some not included. The data hold some 2 million clones, with over 85% observed a single time. Positively selected for CCR7, the CD45RO-negative cells used as naive CD8 cells excluded terminally differentiated effector memory CD45RA+ cells. The specimen was naive CD8+ T cells sorted from blood. These receptor sequences come from a young man in good health.

This clone was counted a few times. The rearrangement uses TRBV7-9 and TRBJ2-7; D is unresolved. Germline CDR1 is SEHNR and CDR2 is FQNEAQ (reference sequence). Trimming took 1 base from V and 5 from J, leaving 6 bases between them. The CDR3 has 12 amino acids. The chain's CDR3 is CASSLEFNEQYF. The CDR3 DNA sequence: TGTGCCAGCAGCTTAGAGTTCAACGAGCAGTACTTC.

Here the CDR3 reads CAWSPHDSNQPQHF. CDR3 bases: TGTGCCTGGTCACCGCACGATAGCAATCAGCCCCAGCATTTT. The chain has TRBV30 and TRBJ1-5; D uncertain. This CDR3 is 14 amino acids long. CDR1 is GTSNPN, CDR2 SVGIG, per germline (reference sequence). V shed 5 bases and J shed 0 bases, with 11 bases lying between them.

This clone has a handful of counts. V and J are TRBV13 and TRBJ2-5; 12 bases align to TRBD2. Germline V gene sequence: CDR1 PRHDT, CDR2 FYEKMQ (reference sequence). J gave up 7 bases and V 5 bases, and 11 bases lay outside the gene matches. The CDR3 totals 16 residues. CDR3 bases: TGTGCCAGCAGCCCTCGACTAGCGGGGGAACCGGGGACCCAGTACTTC. This sequence encodes CASSPRLAGEPGTQYF.

V is TRBV2 and J is TRBJ2-7; 9 nucleotides agree with TRBD1. The CDR3 has 15 amino acids. The germline gives CDR1 SNHLY, CDR2 FYNNEI. Trimming cost V 6 bases and J 2 bases; bases outside gene matches: 8. CDR3 protein: CASRRPGQGPYEQYF. The CDR3 bases are TGTGCCAGCAGGAGACCGGGACAGGGCCCCTACGAGCAGTACTTC. Combining the CDR3 with reference TRBV2 and TRBJ2-7 gives the whole variable domain EPEVTQTPSHQVTQMGQEVILRCVPISNHLYFYWYRQILGQKVEFLVSFYNNEISEKSEIFDDQFSVERPDGSNFTLKIRSTKLEDSAMYFCASRRPGQGPYEQYFGPGTRLTVT.

The V gene is TRBV2, the J gene TRBJ2-3; 10 nucleotides agree with TRBD1. Looked up from germline, CDR1 is SNHLY and CDR2 is FYNNEI. The ends lost 9 bases at V and 4 bases at J; junction bases unmatched: 4. CDR3 length: 13 amino acids. As DNA, the CDR3 is TGTGCCAGTAGACAGGGGGCCGCAGATACGCAGTATTTT. Translation: CASRQGAADTQYF. Full variable domain (remainder filled in from reference TRBV2 and TRBJ2-3): EPEVTQTPSHQVTQMGQEVILRCVPISNHLYFYWYRQILGQKVEFLVSFYNNEISEKSEIFDDQFSVERPDGSNFTLKIRSTKLEDSAMYFCASRQGAADTQYFGPGTRLTVL.

The J gene is TRBJ2-3, the V gene TRBV19; the match to TRBD2 covers 11 bases. The CDR3 runs 14 residues. The junction had 2 bases not matched to a gene; V was cut back by 5 bases and J by 4 bases. CDR1 LNHDA and CDR2 SQIVND come from the germline V gene (reference sequence). The CDR3 nucleotides are TGTGCCAGTAGTCAACTAGCGGGAGCAGATACGCAGTATTTT. Residues: CASSQLAGADTQYF.

The J gene is TRBJ2-1, the V gene TRBV6-6; the match to TRBD2 covers 12 bases. J lost 8 bases, V lost 6 bases, and 8 bases had no gene match. The germline V gene has CDR1 MNHNY and CDR2 SVGAGI (reference sequence). This CDR3 comprises 15 residues. CDR3 sequence reads: CASSLLAGGPDEQFF. The CDR3 DNA sequence: TGTGCCAGCAGCCTTCTAGCGGGGGGGCCTGATGAGCAGTTCTTC.

The chain combines TRBV7-9 with TRBJ2-2, with D perhaps TRBD2 (6 bases). V lost 3 bases to trimming and J lost 2 bases, with 16 bases between them. This CDR3 spans 17 amino acids. Looked up from germline, CDR1 is SEHNR and CDR2 is FQNEAQ (reference sequence). In DNA, the CDR3 is TGTGCCAGCAGCTTTTATCATGAGACTAGTAACACCGGGGAGCTGTTTTTT. Translated: CASSFYHETSNTGELFF.

The V gene is TRBV11-3, the J gene TRBJ1-5, with no clear D. The CDR3 loop spans 15 amino acids. Germline loops: CDR1 SGHNT, CDR2 YENEEA. Trimming took off 0 bases at V and 4 bases at J, with 10 bases between the two ends. The CDR3: CASSLEGSSNQPQHF. The CDR3 nucleotides are TGTGCCAGCAGCTTAGAGGGCAGCTCGAATCAGCCCCAGCATTTT.

The J gene is TRBJ2-3, the V gene TRBV2; TRBD2 matches 9 bases. The ends lost 8 bases at V and 1 base at J; junction bases unmatched: 4. This CDR3 contains 14 residues. Germline CDR1 is SNHLY and CDR2 is FYNNEI. The DNA for the CDR3 is TGTGCCAGCCCGACTAGCGGCCGCACAGATACGCAGTATTTT. Translated: CASPTSGRTDTQYF.

Concerning this clone itself: Other DNA sequences in the sample encode the same CDR3. The V call is TRBV6-5, the J call TRBJ1-1, with D perhaps TRBD1 (5 bases). CDR3 length equals 14 residues. Germline V lookup: CDR1 MNHEY, CDR2 SVGAGI. Deletions cut 0 bases from V and 4 bases from J, with 9 bases between. The CDR3 spells CASSYSGGGTEAFF. The CDR3 bases are TGTGCCAGCAGTTACTCGGGGGGAGGCACTGAAGCTTTCTTT.

V gene TRBV2 combines with J gene TRBJ2-1, with 11 bases matching TRBD2. With V trimmed by 1 base and J by 2 bases, 1 base remained unmatched. CDR1 and CDR2 from the germline V gene are SNHLY and FYNNEI. This CDR3 spans 16 amino acids. The CDR3 protein is CASSEVSGRAYNEQFF. CDR3 DNA sequence: TGTGCCAGCAGTGAAGTTAGCGGGAGGGCCTACAATGAGCAGTTCTTC. The variable domain in full, completed from reference TRBV2 and TRBJ2-1, reads EPEVTQTPSHQVTQMGQEVILRCVPISNHLYFYWYRQILGQKVEFLVSFYNNEISEKSEIFDDQFSVERPDGSNFTLKIRSTKLEDSAMYFCASSEVSGRAYNEQFFGPGTRLTVL.

The J gene is TRBJ2-5, the V gene TRBV19; D is perhaps TRBD2 (6 bases). Germline V gives CDR1 LNHDA, CDR2 SQIVND (reference sequence). This CDR3 has 14 residues. The ends were cut back, 7 bases at V and 3 bases at J, with 15 bases in the middle. Written as DNA, the CDR3 is TGTGCCAGTAAGGGGCTTGGAGGGGAAGAGACCCAGTACTTC. Protein product: CASKGLGGEETQYF.

The rearrangement links TRBV13 to TRBJ2-7; D is uncertain. Germline CDR1 reads PRHDT; CDR2 reads FYEKMQ (reference sequence). Trimming shortened V by 4 bases and J by 2 bases, and 18 bases separated the two germline ends. The CDR3 spans 16 residues. CDR3 in amino acids: CASSSRPGRLPYEQYF. The CDR3 coding sequence is TGTGCCAGCAGCTCCCGCCCTGGCAGGCTACCCTACGAGCAGTACTTC.

The chain uses TRBV29-1 and TRBJ1-4; D call uncertain. Trimming left V 4 bases short and J 0 bases short, with 27 bases between. The length of the CDR3 is 20 residues. Germline V gene data show CDR1 as SQVTM and CDR2 as ANQGSEA. DNA for the CDR3: TGCAGCGTTGCAGGTCCCGAGTTTTTCACATTTGACCCAACTAATGAAAAACTGTTTTTT. Amino acids: CSVAGPEFFTFDPTNEKLFF. Supplemented by reference TRBV29-1 and TRBJ1-4, the full variable domain reads SAVISQKPSRDICQRGTSLTIQCQVDSQVTMMFWYRQQPGQSLTLIATANQGSEATYESGFVIDKFPISRPNLTFSTLTVSNMSPEDSSIYLCSVAGPEFFTFDPTNEKLFFGSGTQLSVL.

The sample holds one count of this clone. The rearrangement links TRBV6-1 to TRBJ2-5, with 7 bases aligning to TRBD2. J gave up 2 bases and V 2 bases, and 8 bases lay outside the gene matches. Germline V gene sequence: CDR1 MNHNS, CDR2 SASEGT. The CDR3 length is 16 residues. The CDR3 protein is CASSEFLAAGQETQYF. CDR3 coding DNA: TGTGCCAGCAGTGAATTTCTGGCAGCGGGACAAGAGACCCAGTACTTC.

The rearrangement uses TRBV5-3 and TRBJ1-1; D gene uncertain. Being an ORF, TRBV5-3 has a function that is uncertain. The ends were cut back, 0 bases at V and 2 bases at J, with 14 bases in the middle. The CDR3 has 16 residues. This chain's CDR3 is CARSLARKIRNTEAFF. The CDR3 DNA is TGTGCCAGAAGCTTGGCCAGAAAAATCCGTAACACTGAAGCTTTCTTT.

The chain joins TRBV11-2 to TRBJ1-4, with TRBD1 as a possible D gene (6 bases). CDR1 and CDR2 (germline): SGHAT, FQNNGV. The CDR3 extends over 14 amino acids. Between the trimmed V and J ends, which lost 4 bases and 4 bases, there was a span of 10 bases. The CDR3 nucleotides are TGTGCCAGCAGCTCACAGGGCCTTAATGAAAAACTGTTTTTT. As protein: CASSSQGLNEKLFF. Full variable domain (remainder filled in from reference TRBV11-2 and TRBJ1-4): EAGVAQSPRYKIIEKRQSVAFWCNPISGHATLYWYQQILGQGPKLLIQFQNNGVVDDSQLPKDRFSAERLKGVDSTLKIQPAKLEDSAVYLCASSSQGLNEKLFFGSGTQLSVL.

With regard to this clone: The junction departs from the called germline gene at one end, perhaps through a read error. This chain links TRBV7-7 with TRBJ2-3; 10 bases match TRBD2. In germline, CDR1 is SSHAT, CDR2 FNYEAQ (reference sequence). This CDR3 comprises 14 residues. The CDR3 loop reads CASSLWPSGGTQYF. CDR3 coding DNA: TGTGCTAGCAGCTTATGGCCTAGCGGGGGTACGCAGTATTTT.

The J gene is TRBJ2-7, the V gene TRBV7-2; D gene uncertain. Per the germline V gene, CDR1 is SGHTA and CDR2 is FQGNSA. The ends were cut back, 4 bases at V and 0 bases at J, with 13 bases in the middle. There are 15 residues in the CDR3. CDR3 loop: CASSWPGGISYEQYF. In nucleotides, the CDR3 is TGTGCCAGCAGCTGGCCCGGCGGAATCTCCTACGAGCAGTACTTC.

The V gene is TRBV2, the J gene TRBJ2-3; 11 nucleotides line up with TRBD2. The CDR3 is made up of 16 amino acids. In germline, CDR1 is SNHLY, CDR2 FYNNEI. Germline trimming cut 6 bases from V and 1 base from J; bases unmatched to any gene: 6. CDR3 sequence (DNA): TGTGCCAGCAGACTCATAGCGGGGGGGGGCACAGATACGCAGTATTTT. Amino acids: CASRLIAGGGTDTQYF.

The chain has TRBV5-6 and TRBJ2-7; 8 bases map to TRBD2. With 2 bases clipped from V and 5 bases from J, the junction kept 6 bases outside the gene matches. The CDR3 covers 14 residues. Germline V gene sequence: CDR1 SGHDT, CDR2 YYEEEE. CDR3 loop: CASSFSGARDEQYF. CDR3 DNA: TGTGCCAGCAGCTTTAGCGGGGCCAGGGACGAGCAGTACTTC.

In the case of this clone: In the same sample, other DNA sequences code for this CDR3. The J gene is TRBJ1-5, the V gene TRBV7-9; D unclear. V lost 5 bases and J 0 bases, leaving 8 bases between the germline ends. This CDR3 comprises 14 residues. Germline assignment: CDR1 SEHNR and CDR2 FQNEAQ (reference sequence). This CDR3 reads CASSPTDSNQPQHF. The CDR3 DNA reads TGTGCCAGCAGCCCTACCGATAGCAATCAGCCCCAGCATTTT.

This chain connects TRBV6-6 to TRBJ1-2; the match to TRBD1 covers 8 bases. Germline CDR1 is MNHNY and CDR2 is SVGAGI (reference sequence). The CDR3 covers 14 residues. V was clipped by 0 bases and J by 7 bases; unmatched bases: 4. The CDR3 nucleotides are TGTGCCAGCAGTTACTCGCCAGGGGGCAGTGGCTACACCTTC. Its translation is CASSYSPGGSGYTF.

The chain joins TRBV6-6 to TRBJ1-6; D unresolved. Germline V gene data show CDR1 as MNHNY and CDR2 as SVGAGI (reference sequence). V lost 1 base, J lost 8 bases, and 9 bases lay in between. CDR3 length: 14 amino acids. The CDR3 nucleotides read TGTGCCAGCAGTTACTTTTTTGGAGATTCACCCCTCCACTTT. It yields the protein CASSYFFGDSPLHF.

The V and J genes are TRBV5-1 and TRBJ1-1; D is perhaps TRBD1 (6 bases). Germline CDR1 and CDR2: SGHRS and YFSETQ. V gave up 3 bases and J gave up 5 bases, with 17 bases separating them. This CDR3 has 15 residues. DNA of the CDR3: TGCGCCAGCAGCTGGGGGGCAGGAGAGTGGACTGAAGCTTTCTTT. Protein product: CASSWGAGEWTEAFF.

This chain uses TRBV5-1 with TRBJ2-2, with D perhaps TRBD2 (6 bases). Germline V gene lookup returns CDR1 SGHRS and CDR2 YFSETQ. The CDR3 runs to 14 residues. V lost 4 bases, J lost 0 bases, and 7 bases lay in between. CDR3: CASSPGANTGELFF. The CDR3 nucleotides read TGCGCCAGCAGCCCGGGGGCGAACACCGGGGAGCTGTTTTTT.

The chain links TRBV2 to TRBJ2-7; no clear D. The CDR3 contains 13 residues. With 7 bases removed from V and 2 bases from J, the gap between germline ends came to 12 bases. CDR1 is SNHLY and CDR2 is FYNNEI in the germline V gene. The CDR3 DNA follows: TGTGCCAGCAAACAGACTCAAGCCTACGAGCAGTACTTC. Protein: CASKQTQAYEQYF. Combining the CDR3 with reference TRBV2 and TRBJ2-7 gives the whole variable domain EPEVTQTPSHQVTQMGQEVILRCVPISNHLYFYWYRQILGQKVEFLVSFYNNEISEKSEIFDDQFSVERPDGSNFTLKIRSTKLEDSAMYFCASKQTQAYEQYFGPGTRLTVT.

The chain joins TRBV2 to TRBJ2-7, with 7 bases lining up with TRBD2. V shed 4 bases and J 4 bases; nucleotides not matched to a gene: 4. The CDR3 runs 13 residues. Germline loops: CDR1 SNHLY, CDR2 FYNNEI. CDR3 residues: CASSVTGGYEQYF. As DNA, the CDR3 is TGTGCCAGCAGTGTGACGGGAGGATACGAGCAGTACTTC.